These T cell receptor beta chains were read from a single sample in a study of T cells in tuberculosis. Clones were sequenced by immunoSEQ multiplex PCR, and TCRdb holds only the in-frame ones, with some missing. This sample has 22,000 or so clones; over 75% occur once, and the top ten carry 15%. This sample comprised PBMCs, obtained at tuberculosis diagnosis. The receptors here all came from an adult with tuberculosis. The CDR3 runs from the conserved cysteine through the conserved F or W. The order of the fields is V gene, J gene, D gene, clone size, CDR3 protein, CDR3 DNA. A D gene is named only where the DNA matches it firmly. Only part of the rows carry a size: once, few, many, or a class if the clone is expanded.

v_gene: TRBV19; j_gene: TRBJ1-2; d_gene: TRBD1; abundance: NA; CDR3aa: CASRSGTGGADYGYTF; CDR3nt: TGTGCCAGTAGGTCCGGGACAGGGGGCGCTGACTATGGCTACACCTTC
v_gene: TRBV5-1; j_gene: TRBJ1-1; d_gene: TRBD1; abundance: NA; CDR3aa: CASSGQGTEAFF; CDR3nt: TGCGCCAGCAGCGGACAGGGCACTGAAGCTTTCTTT
v_gene: TRBV11-2; j_gene: TRBJ1-1; d_gene: NA; abundance: NA; CDR3aa: CASSLVDWGGGTEAFF; CDR3nt: TGTGCCAGCAGCTTAGTGGATTGGGGAGGGGGCACTGAAGCTTTCTTT
v_gene: TRBV28; j_gene: TRBJ1-1; d_gene: NA; abundance: NA; CDR3aa: CASSLPQGFVAFF; CDR3nt: TGTGCCAGCAGTTTGCCGCAGGGATTTGTGGCTTTCTTT
v_gene: TRBV9; j_gene: TRBJ2-7; d_gene: NA; abundance: once; CDR3aa: CASSVAGVELYEQYF; CDR3nt: TGTGCCAGCAGCGTAGCTGGAGTTGAACTATACGAGCAGTACTTC
v_gene: TRBV6-5; j_gene: TRBJ2-1; d_gene: NA; abundance: NA; CDR3aa: CASGLRGHEQFF; CDR3nt: TGTGCCAGCGGTTTACGAGGGCATGAGCAGTTCTTC
v_gene: TRBV5-6; j_gene: TRBJ2-1; d_gene: NA; abundance: few; CDR3aa: CASSLDSHYNEQFF; CDR3nt: TGTGCCAGCAGCTTGGACAGTCACTACAATGAGCAGTTCTTC
v_gene: TRBV1; j_gene: TRBJ1-5; d_gene: NA; abundance: NA; CDR3aa: CTSSATTCRSKGSNQPQHF; CDR3nt: TGCACCAGCAGCGCTACGACTTGCCGGTCTAAGGGGAGCAATCAGCCCCAGCATTTT
v_gene: TRBV30; j_gene: TRBJ2-3; d_gene: NA; abundance: NA; CDR3aa: CAGGLDTQYF; CDR3nt: TGTGCCGGCGGCCTCGATACGCAGTATTTT
v_gene: TRBV5-5; j_gene: TRBJ1-5; d_gene: TRBD1; abundance: NA; CDR3aa: CASRPTGGGQPQHF; CDR3nt: TGTGCCAGCAGACCAACAGGGGGGGGACAGCCCCAGCATTTT
v_gene: TRBV6-5; j_gene: TRBJ2-7; d_gene: NA; abundance: NA; CDR3aa: CASSFTNYEQYF; CDR3nt: TGTGCCAGCAGTTTTACAAACTACGAGCAGTACTTC
v_gene: TRBV20-1; j_gene: TRBJ2-3; d_gene: NA; abundance: NA; CDR3aa: CSADTPDTQYF; CDR3nt: TGCAGTGCTGACACCCCAGATACGCAGTATTTT
v_gene: TRBV29-1; j_gene: TRBJ2-7; d_gene: NA; abundance: NA; CDR3aa: CSVEVSDAGTYEQYF; CDR3nt: TGCAGCGTTGAAGTATCCGATGCGGGGACCTACGAGCAGTACTTC
v_gene: TRBV27; j_gene: TRBJ2-3; d_gene: NA; abundance: NA; CDR3aa: CASSSRDTQYF; CDR3nt: TGTGCCAGCAGTTCCCGGGATACGCAGTATTTT
v_gene: TRBV10-3; j_gene: TRBJ2-2; d_gene: TRBD1; abundance: NA; CDR3aa: CAISGTGVIEGTGELFF; CDR3nt: TGTGCCATCAGTGGGACAGGGGTTATCGAAGGTACCGGGGAGCTGTTTTTT
v_gene: TRBV10-2; j_gene: TRBJ1-2; d_gene: TRBD1; abundance: NA; CDR3aa: CASRGWTGDGYGYTF; CDR3nt: TGCGCCAGCAGGGGCTGGACAGGGGACGGCTATGGCTACACCTTC
v_gene: TRBV6-5; j_gene: TRBJ2-5; d_gene: TRBD2; abundance: NA; CDR3aa: CASSYIRTGGGETQYF; CDR3nt: TGTGCCAGCAGTTACATCCGGACGGGAGGTGGTGAGACCCAGTACTTC
v_gene: TRBV27; j_gene: TRBJ1-5; d_gene: NA; abundance: NA; CDR3aa: CASRSGWQPQHF; CDR3nt: TGTGCCAGCAGGTCAGGGTGGCAGCCCCAGCATTTT
v_gene: TRBV28; j_gene: TRBJ2-7; d_gene: NA; abundance: medium-sized; CDR3aa: CASRGEAGRYEQYF; CDR3nt: TGTGCCAGCAGGGGGGAGGCAGGCCGCTACGAGCAGTACTTC
v_gene: TRBV27; j_gene: TRBJ2-1; d_gene: TRBD2; abundance: NA; CDR3aa: CASKMGLEPYNEQFF; CDR3nt: TGTGCCAGCAAGATGGGACTAGAGCCTTACAATGAGCAGTTCTTC
v_gene: TRBV15; j_gene: TRBJ1-2; d_gene: TRBD1; abundance: NA; CDR3aa: CATRTGGAYTGYTF; CDR3nt: TGTGCCACGAGGACAGGGGGCGCGTATACTGGCTACACCTTC
v_gene: TRBV29-1; j_gene: TRBJ2-7; d_gene: NA; abundance: medium-sized; CDR3aa: CSVEESRSGADEQYF; CDR3nt: TGCAGCGTTGAAGAAAGCCGCTCGGGAGCCGATGAGCAGTACTTC
v_gene: TRBV2; j_gene: TRBJ2-2; d_gene: TRBD2; abundance: NA; CDR3aa: CASSSQRSGSSTGELFF; CDR3nt: TGTGCCAGCAGCTCACAGAGGAGCGGGAGTTCCACCGGGGAGCTGTTTTTT
v_gene: TRBV10-3; j_gene: TRBJ2-1; d_gene: NA; abundance: NA; CDR3aa: CAISEREASNNEQFF; CDR3nt: TGTGCCATCAGTGAGCGAGAAGCTTCTAACAATGAGCAGTTCTTC
v_gene: TRBV5-6; j_gene: TRBJ2-7; d_gene: NA; abundance: NA; CDR3aa: CASSLDNRLVGEQYF; CDR3nt: TGTGCCAGCAGCTTAGATAACAGGTTAGTCGGCGAGCAGTACTTC
v_gene: TRBV6-5; j_gene: TRBJ2-7; d_gene: TRBD1; abundance: NA; CDR3aa: CASNPRRTGGWEQYF; CDR3nt: TGTGCCAGCAACCCCCGCAGGACAGGGGGCTGGGAGCAGTACTTC
v_gene: TRBV29-1; j_gene: TRBJ1-5; d_gene: NA; abundance: NA; CDR3aa: CSVSRELNQPQHF; CDR3nt: TGCAGCGTTAGCAGGGAACTAAATCAGCCCCAGCATTTT
v_gene: TRBV7-9; j_gene: TRBJ2-7; d_gene: TRBD2; abundance: once; CDR3aa: CASSLSPAGDYEQYF; CDR3nt: TGTGCCAGCAGCTTAAGTCCAGCGGGAGATTACGAGCAGTACTTC
v_gene: TRBV9; j_gene: TRBJ1-1; d_gene: TRBD1; abundance: NA; CDR3aa: CASSLEIQGFTEAFF; CDR3nt: TGTGCCAGCAGCCTTGAAATACAGGGGTTCACTGAAGCTTTCTTT
v_gene: TRBV10-2; j_gene: TRBJ2-7; d_gene: NA; abundance: NA; CDR3aa: CASSEDLQYF; CDR3nt: TGCGCCAGCAGTGAGGACTTGCAGTACTTC
v_gene: TRBV30; j_gene: TRBJ1-3; d_gene: TRBD1; abundance: NA; CDR3aa: CAWRSRTGFHTIYF; CDR3nt: TGTGCCTGGAGGTCGAGGACAGGCTTCCACACCATATATTTT
v_gene: TRBV4-3; j_gene: TRBJ1-5; d_gene: NA; abundance: NA; CDR3aa: CASSQDGGAYQPQHF; CDR3nt: TGCGCCAGCAGCCAAGATGGGGGGGCGTATCAGCCCCAGCATTTT
v_gene: TRBV19; j_gene: TRBJ2-6; d_gene: TRBD1; abundance: NA; CDR3aa: CASSSGTAYSGANVLTF; CDR3nt: TGTGCCAGTAGTAGTGGGACAGCGTATTCTGGGGCCAACGTCCTGACTTTC
v_gene: TRBV7-2; j_gene: TRBJ2-1; d_gene: NA; abundance: NA; CDR3aa: CASSLGGWYDEQFF; CDR3nt: TGTGCCAGCAGTTTGGGGGGTTGGTATGATGAGCAGTTCTTC
v_gene: TRBV28; j_gene: TRBJ1-5; d_gene: TRBD1; abundance: NA; CDR3aa: CASSSTGAQNQPQHF; CDR3nt: TGTGCCAGCAGTTCAACAGGGGCTCAAAATCAGCCCCAGCATTTT
v_gene: TRBV28; j_gene: TRBJ1-2; d_gene: NA; abundance: NA; CDR3aa: CASSPPAQGAYYGYTF; CDR3nt: TGTGCCAGCAGTCCCCCCGCCCAAGGGGCTTACTATGGCTACACCTTC
v_gene: TRBV11-2; j_gene: TRBJ1-1; d_gene: NA; abundance: NA; CDR3aa: CASSFPPWGLGSTEAFF; CDR3nt: TGTGCCAGCAGCTTCCCCCCTTGGGGGCTAGGAAGCACTGAAGCTTTCTTT
v_gene: TRBV19; j_gene: TRBJ1-3; d_gene: NA; abundance: NA; CDR3aa: CASSIGRGGNTIYF; CDR3nt: TGTGCCAGTAGTATCGGCCGAGGTGGAAACACCATATATTTT
v_gene: TRBV9; j_gene: TRBJ2-5; d_gene: NA; abundance: once; CDR3aa: CASSVQGGHRKETQYF; CDR3nt: TGTGCCAGCAGCGTACAGGGTGGGCACAGGAAGGAGACCCAGTACTTC
v_gene: TRBV9; j_gene: TRBJ2-1; d_gene: TRBD2; abundance: NA; CDR3aa: CASSRKAGGHNEQFF; CDR3nt: TGTGCCAGCAGCCGCAAGGCGGGAGGTCACAATGAGCAGTTCTTC
v_gene: TRBV19; j_gene: TRBJ2-7; d_gene: NA; abundance: NA; CDR3aa: CASSMRQTRAYEQYF; CDR3nt: TGTGCCAGTAGTATGAGGCAGACTAGGGCCTACGAGCAGTACTTC
v_gene: TRBV30; j_gene: TRBJ1-5; d_gene: TRBD1; abundance: NA; CDR3aa: CAWSGVGQGGDQPQHF; CDR3nt: TGTGCCTGGAGTGGGGTTGGACAGGGCGGCGATCAGCCCCAGCATTTT
v_gene: TRBV14; j_gene: TRBJ1-1; d_gene: TRBD1; abundance: NA; CDR3aa: CASSPWTGGDAEAFF; CDR3nt: TGTGCCAGCAGCCCCTGGACAGGGGGAGACGCTGAAGCTTTCTTT
v_gene: TRBV7-2; j_gene: TRBJ2-7; d_gene: NA; abundance: NA; CDR3aa: CASSVEGAISYEQYF; CDR3nt: TGTGCCAGCAGCGTGGAGGGGGCGATCAGTTACGAGCAGTACTTC
v_gene: TRBV28; j_gene: TRBJ2-7; d_gene: NA; abundance: NA; CDR3aa: CASSYPAQGYSYEQYF; CDR3nt: TGTGCCAGCAGTTATCCGGCCCAGGGCTACTCCTACGAGCAGTACTTC